These 4 T cell receptor beta chains originate from one sample sequenced in a study of blood T cell repertoires in COVID-19. The repertoire was sequenced with immunoSEQ multiplex PCR; TCRdb's copy has only in-frame clones and lacks some. The table has more than 300,000 clones, 70% to 90% seen once; the top ten hold more than 0.95%. Sequencing input: PBMCs or T cells enriched from blood (not recorded which). These receptors all come from a young woman who had recovered from COVID-19.

This clone was detected a few times. In DNA form, the CDR3 reads TGCGCCAGCAGCCAGGGCGCCGGGACAGGGGGCTATGGCTACACCTTC. The encoded protein is CASSQGAGTGGYGYTF. The rearrangement uses TRBV4-1 and TRBJ1-2; 11 nucleotides agree with TRBD1. CDR3 length: 16 residues. Unmatched junction bases numbered 7, after V lost 3 bases and J lost 4 bases. Looked up from germline, CDR1 is MGHRA and CDR2 is YSYEKL.

The chain combines TRBV5-1 with TRBJ2-7; 8 bases match TRBD2. The V gene end was trimmed by 7 bases and the J gene end by 1 base; junction bases not matched to a gene: 7. From germline, CDR1 is SGHRS and CDR2 YFSETQ. This CDR3 is built from 14 residues. CDR3 protein: CASSPAGGSYEQYF. In DNA form, the CDR3 reads TGCGCCAGCTCCCCTGCGGGGGGTTCCTACGAGCAGTACTTC.

The chain employs TRBV29-1 and TRBJ1-2, with TRBD1 identical over 9 bases. Germline-derived CDR1 and CDR2 are SQVTM and ANQGSEA. The CDR3 loop spans 10 amino acids. V shed 6 bases and J 13 bases; nucleotides not matched to a gene: 6. CDR3 loop: CSVGTGFATF. Written as DNA, the CDR3 is TGCAGCGTGGGGACAGGGTTTGCCACCTTC.

The chain is built from TRBV5-1 and TRBJ2-7; D uncertain. CDR1 is SGHRS and CDR2 is YFSETQ in the germline V gene. Trimming removed 1 base from V and 2 bases from J, with 10 bases in between. The CDR3 runs to 14 residues. The CDR3 region is CASSLTRQTYEQYF. DNA for the CDR3: TGCGCCAGCAGCTTGACACGCCAGACCTACGAGCAGTACTTC.